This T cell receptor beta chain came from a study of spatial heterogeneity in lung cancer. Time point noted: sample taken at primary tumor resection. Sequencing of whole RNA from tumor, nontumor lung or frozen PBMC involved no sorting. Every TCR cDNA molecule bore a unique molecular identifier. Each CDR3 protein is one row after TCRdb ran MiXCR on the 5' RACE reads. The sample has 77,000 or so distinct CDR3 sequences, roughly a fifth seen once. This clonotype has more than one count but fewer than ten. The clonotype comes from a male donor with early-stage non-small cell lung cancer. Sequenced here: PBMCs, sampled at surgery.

CDR3 sequence: CASRTRGTSGRQYEQFF. For the CDR3, the DNA is TGTGCCAGCAGAACCCGGGGGACTAGCGGGAGACAGTATGAGCAGTTCTTC. The chain couples TRBV6-2 or TRBV6-3 to TRBJ2-1; 14 bases match TRBD2. The CDR3 consists of 17 residues. From germline, CDR1 is MNHEY and CDR2 SVGEGT. The ends lost 6 bases at V and 8 bases at J; junction bases unmatched: 12.